Below, 20 T cell receptor beta chains from the same sample are listed, as sequenced in a study of T cells in Graves' hyperthyroidism and ophthalmopathy. RNA transcripts yielded amplified TCR beta CDR3 regions. Initially, a first-round RT-PCR of the TCR CDR3 employed the HTBI primer set. TCRdb reprocessed the multiplex PCR reads via MiXCR and lists one record per CDR3 protein. The sample consists of hundreds of thousands of distinct CDR3 sequences, about 17% of them appearing once. Specimen: blood. These receptors all come from a woman in her thirties with Graves' hyperthyroidism.

The genes are TRBV19 and TRBJ2-2, with TRBD1 matching 8 bases. The germline gives CDR1 LNHDA, CDR2 SQIVND (reference sequence). Unmatched junction bases numbered 7, after V lost 3 bases and J lost 1 base. The CDR3 runs to 17 residues. CDR3 sequence: CASSIYRGSLNTGELFF. CDR3 coding DNA: TGTGCCAGTAGTATTTACAGGGGGTCTCTGAACACCGGGGAGCTGTTTTTT.

This clonotype was counted at least ten times. The chain is built from TRBV3-1 and TRBJ1-2; TRBD1 might be the D (5 bases). V gave up 4 bases and J gave up 4 bases, with 19 bases separating them. This CDR3 region has 16 residues. Germline CDR1 LGHDT, CDR2 YNNKEL (reference sequence). The chain's CDR3 is CASSPPGESRIYGYTF. In nucleotides, the CDR3 is TGTGCCAGCAGCCCCCCGGGGGAGTCTCGAATCTATGGCTACACCTTC.

In this sample, this clonotype turned up many times. The chain is built from TRBV2 and TRBJ2-3; 7 bases are shared with TRBD2. The CDR3 loop spans 15 amino acids. Germline trimming cut 8 bases from V and 0 bases from J; bases unmatched to any gene: 8. Germline loops: CDR1 SNHLY, CDR2 FYNNEI. The CDR3 reads CASAARELSTDTQYF. CDR3 DNA: TGTGCCAGCGCCGCGCGGGAGCTTAGCACAGATACGCAGTATTTT.

This clonotype was counted at least ten times. This chain uses TRBV20-1 with TRBJ2-7; D may correspond to TRBD1 or TRBD2 (5 bases each). From germline, CDR1 is DFQATT and CDR2 SNEGSKA (reference sequence). The length of the CDR3 is 11 residues. The germline V and J ends were trimmed by 1 base and 6 bases, with 7 bases remaining between them. The CDR3 bases are TGCAGTGCTAGAGCAGGGACCGAGCAGTACTTC. Translated, it gives CSARAGTEQYF.

The chain employs TRBV19 and TRBJ1-5; unclear D gene. Germline-derived CDR1 and CDR2 are LNHDA and SQIVND (reference sequence). The CDR3 has 16 amino acids. V lost 5 bases and J 0 bases, leaving 14 bases between the germline ends. In DNA, the CDR3 is TGTGCCAGTAGTCCCCCGACCGCTTATAGCAATCAGCCCCAGCATTTT. This codes for CASSPPTAYSNQPQHF.

This clonotype was seen ten or more times. The rearrangement links TRBV2 to TRBJ2-2; weak D call: TRBD2 (6 bases). In germline, CDR1 is SNHLY, CDR2 FYNNEI. The CDR3 loop spans 16 amino acids. Trimming cost V 1 base and J 2 bases, with 11 bases left between them. The CDR3 loop reads CASSEGRGHNTGELFF. The CDR3 DNA is TGTGCCAGCAGTGAAGGGAGGGGCCATAACACCGGGGAGCTGTTTTTT.

This clonotype has a count of ten or more. The rearrangement joins TRBV5-5 to TRBJ2-1, with 11 positions matching TRBD2. The germline CDR1 and CDR2 sequences are SGHKS and YYEKEE (reference sequence). The V gene end was trimmed by 3 bases and the J gene end by 8 bases; junction bases not matched to a gene: 7. CDR3 length: 15 residues. This CDR3 reads CASSYRLAGRHEQFF. CDR3 bases: TGTGCCAGCAGCTACCGACTAGCGGGACGCCATGAGCAGTTCTTC.

This rearrangement joins TRBV7-9 to TRBJ1-4, with D unresolved. The germline gives CDR1 SEHNR, CDR2 FQNEAQ (reference sequence). The CDR3 loop spans 16 amino acids. Trimming removed 2 bases from V and 8 bases from J, with 18 bases in between. CDR3 nucleotide sequence: TGTGCCAGCAGCTTAAACCGGGCTCGCGGAGAGGAAAAACTGTTTTTT. Translated: CASSLNRARGEEKLFF.

This clonotype was seen repeatedly, ten times or more. The J gene is TRBJ2-7, the V gene TRBV11-1, with D possibly called TRBD1 or TRBD2 (5 bases each). Between the trimmed V and J ends, which lost 2 bases and 0 bases, there was a span of 11 bases. This CDR3 contains 15 residues. CDR1 is SGHAT, CDR2 FQDESV, per germline (reference sequence). The CDR3 DNA sequence: TGTGCCAGCAGCTTAAGTTCCGGGACCTCCTACGAGCAGTACTTC. As protein: CASSLSSGTSYEQYF.

This clonotype was detected only once. This rearrangement joins TRBV5-1 to TRBJ2-3; D not certain. Trimming cost V 4 bases and J 6 bases, with 15 bases left between them. CDR1 and CDR2 (germline): SGHRS, YFSETQ. The CDR3 is made up of 14 amino acids. The CDR3: CASSRSWSVDTQYF. The CDR3 DNA reads TGCGCCAGCAGCCGTTCTTGGTCCGTCGATACGCAGTATTTT.

This clonotype was seen at least ten times. The chain recombines TRBV3-1 with TRBJ1-1; D ambiguous. Trimming stripped 3 bases from V and 1 base from J, with 12 bases between. Germline V gives CDR1 LGHDT, CDR2 YNNKEL (reference sequence). CDR3 length: 15 amino acids. The CDR3 is CASSQAGSPNTEAFF. CDR3 bases: TGTGCCAGCAGCCAGGCCGGGAGCCCGAACACTGAAGCTTTCTTT.

This clonotype was seen a handful of times. CDR3 in amino acids: CASIGPAALTYNEQFF. CDR3 coding DNA: TGTGCCAGCATTGGTCCTGCAGCCTTAACCTACAATGAGCAGTTCTTC. V is TRBV28 and J is TRBJ2-1, with no clear D. Trimming pared 7 bases from V and 2 bases from J, leaving 18 bases between. The CDR3 contains 16 residues. Per the germline V gene, CDR1 is MDHEN and CDR2 is SYDVKM. The full variable domain, with the rest looked up from reference TRBV28 and TRBJ2-1, is DVKVTQSSRYLVKRTGEKVFLECVQDMDHENMFWYRQDPGLGLRLIYFSYDVKMKEKGDIPEGYSVSREKKERFSLILESASTNQTSMYLCASIGPAALTYNEQFFGPGTRLTVL.

As for this clonotype: A clone one base away is much larger, so this may be a read error. The chain couples TRBV7-8 to TRBJ2-1; 9 bases agree with TRBD1. The CDR3 runs 13 residues. Germline values: CDR1 SGHVS, CDR2 FQNEAQ. The V segment lost 5 bases and the J segment 7 bases; nucleotides outside the gene matches: 3. As DNA, the CDR3 is TGTGCCAGCAGCCACAGGGGGCAGAATGAGCAGTTCTTC. Translation: CASSHRGQNEQFF. The variable domain in full, completed from reference TRBV7-8 and TRBJ2-1, reads GAGVSQSPRYKVAKRGQDVALRCDPISGHVSLFWYQQALGQGPEFLTYFQNEAQLDKSGLPSDRFFAERPEGSVSTLKIQRTQQEDSAVYLCASSHRGQNEQFFGPGTRLTVL.

This clonotype was found many times. The genes are TRBV5-1 and TRBJ2-4; 8 nucleotides agree with TRBD1. V was pared by 4 bases and J by 8 bases, with 8 bases of the junction left unmatched. Germline V gene sequence: CDR1 SGHRS, CDR2 YFSETQ. The CDR3 extends over 14 amino acids. The chain's CDR3 is CASSPQGVKDIQYF. The CDR3 DNA is TGCGCCAGCAGCCCACAGGGGGTGAAGGACATTCAGTACTTC.

Many counts were recorded for this clonotype. The V call is TRBV20-1, the J call TRBJ2-1; 7 bases are shared with TRBD2. Germline V lookup: CDR1 DFQATT, CDR2 SNEGSKA (reference sequence). V shed 6 bases, J shed 7 bases, and the junction held 15 bases outside the gene matches. The CDR3 spans 15 residues. The CDR3 here is CSAQRWAGEGNEQFF. The CDR3 region has the DNA TGCAGTGCCCAGAGGTGGGCGGGAGAGGGGAATGAGCAGTTCTTC.

This rearrangement joins TRBV7-9 to TRBJ2-7, with D perhaps matching TRBD2 (5 bases). V lost 1 base and J 0 bases, leaving 19 bases between the germline ends. The CDR3 extends over 18 amino acids. CDR1 is SEHNR, CDR2 FQNEAQ, per germline (reference sequence). CDR3 coding DNA: TGTGCCAGCAGCTTAGGTCTAGCCTCGGGTTTTCGCTCCTACGAGCAGTACTTC. Its protein is CASSLGLASGFRSYEQYF. Filled out from reference TRBV7-9 and TRBJ2-7, the complete variable domain reads DTGVSQNPRHKITKRGQNVTFRCDPISEHNRLYWYRQTLGQGPEFLTYFQNEAQLEKSRLLSDRFSAERPKGSFSTLEIQRTEQGDSAMYLCASSLGLASGFRSYEQYFGPGTRLTVT.

The genes are TRBV14 and TRBJ2-4; D is unresolved. Trimming left V 8 bases short and J 2 bases short, with 13 bases between. Germline V gene lookup returns CDR1 SGHDN and CDR2 FVKESK. The CDR3 is 14 amino acids. For the CDR3, the DNA is TGTGCCAGCGGCGCCCGGGTCACCAAAAACATTCAGTACTTC. It specifies CASGARVTKNIQYF.

There are a few counts of this clonotype. The chain has TRBV2 and TRBJ1-6; D remains ambiguous. This CDR3 spans 16 amino acids. Trimming left V 3 bases short and J 0 bases short, with 9 bases between. In germline, CDR1 is SNHLY, CDR2 FYNNEI. CDR3 in DNA: TGTGCCAGCAGTGAGACCGGGAGCTCCTATAATTCACCCCTCCACTTT. This gives the protein CASSETGSSYNSPLHF.

This clonotype was seen a few times. This rearrangement joins TRBV19 to TRBJ2-2, with a weak D call TRBD1 (5 bases). CDR1 is LNHDA, CDR2 SQIVND, per germline (reference sequence). The V gene lost 3 bases and the J gene lost 6 bases, with 8 bases spanning the gap. The CDR3 sequence is 13 residues long. This CDR3 reads CASSILTAGELFF. CDR3 coding DNA: TGTGCCAGTAGTATCCTGACAGCCGGGGAGCTGTTTTTT.

This clonotype was counted ten times or more. This chain uses TRBV20-1 with TRBJ2-7, with D unclear. Per germline, CDR1 DFQATT and CDR2 SNEGSKA (reference sequence). The CDR3 extends over 12 amino acids. Trimming removed 5 bases from V and 1 base from J, with 9 bases in between. Written as DNA, the CDR3 is TGCAGTGCTGCCAAGCCTTCCTACGAGCAGTACTTC. This translates into CSAAKPSYEQYF.